The next 17 T cell receptor beta chains were all read from a single sample in a study of T cell responses to AZD1222 COVID-19 vaccine. The table came from immunoSEQ multiplex PCR; TCRdb's copy has only in-frame clones and leaves some out. This table holds 150,000 to 200,000 clones, under 95% found once. Sequenced material: peripheral blood, taken 28 days after the second AZD1222 dose. The receptors originated from an adult who received the AZD1222 COVID-19 vaccine.

The chain uses TRBV5-1 and TRBJ2-1, with 9 bases identical to TRBD1. The CDR3 has 13 residues. CDR1 and CDR2 (germline): SGHRS, YFSETQ. V trimming: 4 bases; J trimming: 6 bases; junction bases outside the gene matches: 2. The chain's CDR3 is CASSRTGVNEQFF. In DNA form, the CDR3 reads TGCGCCAGCAGCCGGACAGGGGTCAATGAGCAGTTCTTC. The full variable domain, with the rest looked up from reference TRBV5-1 and TRBJ2-1, is KAGVTQTPRYLIKTRGQQVTLSCSPISGHRSVSWYQQTPGQGLQFLFEYFSETQRNKGNFPGRFSGRQFSNSRSEMNVSTLELGDSALYLCASSRTGVNEQFFGPGTRLTVL.

In DNA form, the CDR3 reads TGTGCCAGCAACGACCTCGATGGGGCCAACGTCCTGACTTTC. It codes for CASNDLDGANVLTF. The chain has TRBV9 and TRBJ2-6, with no clear D. V was pared by 6 bases and J by 3 bases, with 10 bases between. The germline V gene encodes CDR1 SGDLS and CDR2 YYNGEE. This CDR3 spans 14 amino acids.

The chain carries TRBV9 and TRBJ2-5; a possible D gene is TRBD1 (6 bases). The V and J ends lost 4 bases and 3 bases respectively, with 10 bases between them. Germline CDR1 SGDLS, CDR2 YYNGEE. This CDR3 contains 13 residues. DNA for the CDR3: TGTGCCAGCAGCCCCGCAGGGGAAGAGACCCAGTACTTC. This gives the protein CASSPAGEETQYF.

The CDR3 protein is CASSSGTGDYNEQFF. CDR3 nucleotides: TGTGCCAGCAGCTCCGGGACAGGGGATTACAATGAGCAGTTCTTC. The rearrangement uses TRBV6-5 and TRBJ2-1; 10 nucleotides agree with TRBD1. Looked up from germline, CDR1 is MNHEY and CDR2 is SVGAGI. J gave up 4 bases and V 6 bases, and 6 bases lay outside the gene matches. This CDR3 spans 15 amino acids.

The V and J genes are TRBV4-1 and TRBJ1-5, with a possible D match to TRBD1 (5 bases). In germline, CDR1 is MGHRA, CDR2 YSYEKL. The ends were cut back, 2 bases at V and 5 bases at J, with 16 bases in the middle. There are 16 residues in the CDR3. CDR3: CASSQLVGAADQPQHF. In DNA form, the CDR3 reads TGCGCCAGCAGCCAATTAGTCGGGGCAGCGGATCAGCCCCAGCATTTT.

The rearrangement uses TRBV5-6 and TRBJ2-7, with D perhaps given as TRBD1 or TRBD2 (5 bases each). The CDR3 consists of 14 residues. Germline CDR1 SGHDT, CDR2 YYEEEE. Trimming shortened V by 0 bases and J by 4 bases, and 11 bases separated the two germline ends. The CDR3 reads CASSLGQGDYEQYF. CDR3 nucleotide sequence: TGTGCCAGCAGCTTGGGGCAGGGAGATTACGAGCAGTACTTC.

The chain carries TRBV5-6 and TRBJ1-1; possibly TRBD1 for D (6 bases). Germline CDR1 is SGHDT and CDR2 is YYEEEE. Trimming pared 4 bases from V and 7 bases from J, leaving 11 bases between. The CDR3 has 12 amino acids. Here the CDR3 DNA reads TGTGCCAGCAGCGATTGGACAGTTGAAGCTTTCTTT. As protein: CASSDWTVEAFF.

V usage is TRBV28 and J usage is TRBJ1-1, with D possibly matching TRBD1 (5 bases). CDR1 and CDR2 from the germline V gene are MDHEN and SYDVKM. V shed 6 bases and J shed 10 bases, with 15 bases lying between them. The CDR3 runs to 12 residues. The CDR3 DNA sequence: TGTGCCAGCAGAGGGGCGAAGGAGGTAGCTTTCTTT. As protein: CASRGAKEVAFF. Full variable domain (outside the CDR3, taken from reference TRBV28 and TRBJ1-1): DVKVTQSSRYLVKRTGEKVFLECVQDMDHENMFWYRQDPGLGLRLIYFSYDVKMKEKGDIPEGYSVSREKKERFSLILESASTNQTSMYLCASRGAKEVAFFGQGTRLTVV.

This rearrangement joins TRBV5-4 to TRBJ1-3, with D possibly TRBD1 on 6 matching bases. V lost 5 bases, J lost 2 bases, and 11 bases lay in between. This CDR3 contains 14 residues. Per the germline V gene, CDR1 is SGHNT and CDR2 is YYREEE (reference sequence). CDR3 in amino acids: CASRPQGPGNTIYF. The CDR3 bases are TGTGCCAGCAGGCCACAGGGACCTGGAAACACCATATATTTT.

About this clone: One end of the junction fails to match germline, which may point to a read error. The genes are TRBV7-9 and TRBJ1-1; TRBD1 agrees at 10 bases. CDR3 size: 12 residues. Looked up from germline, CDR1 is SEHNR and CDR2 is FQNEAQ (reference sequence). The DNA for the CDR3 is TGTGCCACCGGAGTCTGGGACAGGGGCACGGAATTT. Its translation is CATGVWDRGTEF.

The chain recombines TRBV21-1 with TRBJ2-5; the table's D call, TRBD1, was not checked against the DNA. TRBV21-1 is given as a pseudogene. The CDR3 contains 15 residues. CDR3: CASSKSQGAGETQYF. The CDR3 nucleotides read TGTGCCAGCAGCAAATCCCAGGGGGCAGGAGAGACCCAGTACTTC.

The rearrangement links TRBV18 to TRBJ1-1; 7 positions agree with TRBD1. The germline CDR1 and CDR2 sequences are KGHSH and LQKENI. CDR3 length equals 16 residues. V trimming: 3 bases; J trimming: 6 bases; junction bases outside the gene matches: 13. CDR3 nucleotides: TGTGCCAGCTCACCTCGACAGGGTCCAAGTTCCTCTGAAGCTTTCTTT. It is translated as CASSPRQGPSSSEAFF.

The chain links TRBV12-5 to TRBJ2-7; 8 bases are shared with TRBD1. V lost 4 bases to trimming and J lost 0 bases; unmatched junction nucleotides: 8. This CDR3 is 16 amino acids long. The germline CDR1 and CDR2 sequences are LGHNT and FRNRAP. Here the CDR3 DNA reads TGTGCTAGTGGTTGGGGTCCGGGACAGGTCTCCTACGAGCAGTACTTC. This codes for CASGWGPGQVSYEQYF.

This rearrangement joins TRBV6-6 to TRBJ1-3; 7 bases fit TRBD1. The CDR3 is made up of 15 amino acids. Germline CDR1 reads MNHNY; CDR2 reads SVGAGI (reference sequence). With V trimmed by 8 bases and J by 7 bases, 14 bases remained unmatched. The CDR3 reads CASRDSDPSWNTIYF. The CDR3, as DNA: TGTGCCAGCCGGGACAGCGATCCTTCCTGGAACACCATATATTTT.

The V gene is TRBV29-1, the J gene TRBJ1-5, with TRBD1 as a possible D gene (6 bases). This CDR3 spans 14 amino acids. V lost 4 bases and J 1 base, leaving 11 bases between the germline ends. Looked up from germline, CDR1 is SQVTM and CDR2 is ANQGSEA. DNA of the CDR3: TGCAGCGTTGGTGGGGGGCTCAGCAATCAGCCCCAGCATTTT. Its translation is CSVGGGLSNQPQHF.

This chain joins TRBV6-5 and TRBJ1-5; no clear D. CDR1 and CDR2 (germline): MNHEY, SVGAGI. Trimming stripped 2 bases from V and 5 bases from J, with 7 bases between. CDR3 length: 13 residues. CDR3 protein: CASSYREYQPQHF. CDR3 nucleotides: TGTGCCAGCAGTTACAGGGAATATCAGCCCCAGCATTTT.

The V and J genes are TRBV12-3 or TRBV12-4 and TRBJ1-4; D is ambiguous. With 1 base removed from V and 8 bases from J, the gap between germline ends came to 5 bases. This CDR3 has 12 amino acids. CDR3 in amino acids: CASSLGREKLFF. CDR3 coding DNA: TGTGCCAGCAGTTTAGGGAGGGAAAAACTGTTTTTT.